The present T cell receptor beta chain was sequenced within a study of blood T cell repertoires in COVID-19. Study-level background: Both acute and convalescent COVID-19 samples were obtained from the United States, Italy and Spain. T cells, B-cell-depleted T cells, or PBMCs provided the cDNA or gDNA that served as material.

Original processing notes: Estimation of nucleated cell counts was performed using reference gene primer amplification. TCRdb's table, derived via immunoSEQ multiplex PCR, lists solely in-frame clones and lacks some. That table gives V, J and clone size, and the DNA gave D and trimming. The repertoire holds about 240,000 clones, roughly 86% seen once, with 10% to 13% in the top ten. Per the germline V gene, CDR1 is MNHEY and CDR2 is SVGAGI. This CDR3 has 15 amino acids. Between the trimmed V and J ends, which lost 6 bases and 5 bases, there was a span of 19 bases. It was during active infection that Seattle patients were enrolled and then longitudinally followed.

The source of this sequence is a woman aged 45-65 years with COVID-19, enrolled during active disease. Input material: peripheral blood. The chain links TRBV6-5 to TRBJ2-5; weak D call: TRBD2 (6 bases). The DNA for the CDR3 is TGTGCCAGCAGCCGATCAAAGATAGGAGGGGAGACCCAGTACTTC. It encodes CASSRSKIGGETQYF.